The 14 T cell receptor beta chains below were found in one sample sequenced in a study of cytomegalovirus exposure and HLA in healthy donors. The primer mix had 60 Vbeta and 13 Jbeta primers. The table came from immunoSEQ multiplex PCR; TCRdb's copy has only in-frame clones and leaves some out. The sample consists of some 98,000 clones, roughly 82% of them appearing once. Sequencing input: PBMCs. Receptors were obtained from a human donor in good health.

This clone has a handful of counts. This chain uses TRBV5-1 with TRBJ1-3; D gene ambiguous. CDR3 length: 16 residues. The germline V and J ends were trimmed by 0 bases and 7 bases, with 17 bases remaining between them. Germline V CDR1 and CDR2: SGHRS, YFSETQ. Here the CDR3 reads CASSLDENRRGNTIYF. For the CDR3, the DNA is TGCGCCAGCAGCTTGGATGAAAACCGAAGAGGGAACACCATATATTTT.

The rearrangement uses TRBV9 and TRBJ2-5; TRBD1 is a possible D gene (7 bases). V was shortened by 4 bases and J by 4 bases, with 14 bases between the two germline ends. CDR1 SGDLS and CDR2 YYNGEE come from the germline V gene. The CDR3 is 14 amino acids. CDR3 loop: CASSFRGVRETQYF. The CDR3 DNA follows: TGTGCCAGCAGCTTCAGGGGGGTACGAGAGACCCAGTACTTC. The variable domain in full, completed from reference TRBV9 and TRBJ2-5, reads DSGVTQTPKHLITATGQRVTLRCSPRSGDLSVYWYQQSLDQGLQFLIQYYNGEERAKGNILERFSAQQFPDLHSELNLSSLELGDSALYFCASSFRGVRETQYFGPGTRLLVL.

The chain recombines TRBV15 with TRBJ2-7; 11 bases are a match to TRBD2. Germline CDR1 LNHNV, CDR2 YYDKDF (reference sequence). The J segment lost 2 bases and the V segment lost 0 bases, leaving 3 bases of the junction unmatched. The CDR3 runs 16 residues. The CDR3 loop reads CATSRDLTSGTYEQYF. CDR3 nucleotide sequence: TGTGCCACCAGCAGAGACCTGACTAGCGGGACCTACGAGCAGTACTTC.

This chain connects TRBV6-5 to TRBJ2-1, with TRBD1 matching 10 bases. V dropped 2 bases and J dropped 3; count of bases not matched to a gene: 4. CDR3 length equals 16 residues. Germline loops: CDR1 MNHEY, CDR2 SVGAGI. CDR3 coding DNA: TGTGCCAGCAGTTACGCCGGACAGGGGGGCTACAATGAGCAGTTCTTC. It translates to CASSYAGQGGYNEQFF.

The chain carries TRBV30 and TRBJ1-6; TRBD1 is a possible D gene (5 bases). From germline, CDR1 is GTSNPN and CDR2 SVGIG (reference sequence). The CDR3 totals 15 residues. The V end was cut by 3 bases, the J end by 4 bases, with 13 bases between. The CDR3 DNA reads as TGTGCCTGGAGGTCATCCAGGGCTTATAATTCACCCCTCCACTTT. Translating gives CAWRSSRAYNSPLHF. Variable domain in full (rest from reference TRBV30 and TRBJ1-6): SQTIHQWPATLVQPVGSPLSLECTVEGTSNPNLYWYRQAAGRGLQLLFYSVGIGQISSEVPQNLSASRPQDRQFILSSKKLLLSDSGFYLCAWRSSRAYNSPLHFGNGTRLTVT.

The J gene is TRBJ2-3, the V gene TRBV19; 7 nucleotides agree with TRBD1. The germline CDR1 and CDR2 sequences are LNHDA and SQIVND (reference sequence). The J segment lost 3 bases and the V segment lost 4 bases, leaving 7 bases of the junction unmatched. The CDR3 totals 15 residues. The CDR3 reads CASSTGTALTDTQYF. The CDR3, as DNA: TGTGCCAGTAGTACAGGGACAGCCTTAACAGATACGCAGTATTTT. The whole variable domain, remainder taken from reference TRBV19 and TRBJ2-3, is DGGITQSPKYLFRKEGQNVTLSCEQNLNHDAMYWYRQDPGQGLRLIYYSQIVNDFQKGDIAEGYSVSREKKESFPLTVTSAQKNPTAFYLCASSTGTALTDTQYFGPGTRLTVL.

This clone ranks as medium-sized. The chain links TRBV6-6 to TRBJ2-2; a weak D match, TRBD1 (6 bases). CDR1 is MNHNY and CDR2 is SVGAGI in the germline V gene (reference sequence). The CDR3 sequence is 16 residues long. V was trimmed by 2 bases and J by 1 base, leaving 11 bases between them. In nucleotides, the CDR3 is TGTGCCAGCAGTTACGGGGCAGGGGTGAACACCGGGGAGCTGTTTTTT. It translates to CASSYGAGVNTGELFF.

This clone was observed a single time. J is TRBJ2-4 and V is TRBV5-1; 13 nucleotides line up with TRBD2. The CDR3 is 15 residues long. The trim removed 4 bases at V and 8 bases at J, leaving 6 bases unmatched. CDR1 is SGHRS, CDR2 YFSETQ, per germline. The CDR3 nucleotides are TGCGCCAGCAGCACCGGACTAGCGGGAGTTGACATTCAGTACTTC. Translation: CASSTGLAGVDIQYF.

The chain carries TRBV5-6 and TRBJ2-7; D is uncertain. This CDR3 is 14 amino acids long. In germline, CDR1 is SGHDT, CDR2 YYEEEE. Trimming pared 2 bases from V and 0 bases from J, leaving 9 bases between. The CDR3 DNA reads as TGTGCCAGCAGCTTTTCCACGGTCTCCTACGAGCAGTACTTC. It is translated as CASSFSTVSYEQYF.

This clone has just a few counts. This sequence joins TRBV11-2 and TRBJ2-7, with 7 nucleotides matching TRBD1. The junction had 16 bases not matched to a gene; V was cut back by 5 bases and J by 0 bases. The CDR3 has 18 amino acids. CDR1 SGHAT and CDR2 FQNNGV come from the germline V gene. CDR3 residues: CASSRSTTGPLSSYEQYF. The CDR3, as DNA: TGTGCCAGCAGCCGCTCAACGACAGGGCCCTTAAGCTCCTACGAGCAGTACTTC. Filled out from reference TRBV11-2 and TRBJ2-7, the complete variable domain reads EAGVAQSPRYKIIEKRQSVAFWCNPISGHATLYWYQQILGQGPKLLIQFQNNGVVDDSQLPKDRFSAERLKGVDSTLKIQPAKLEDSAVYLCASSRSTTGPLSSYEQYFGPGTRLTVT.

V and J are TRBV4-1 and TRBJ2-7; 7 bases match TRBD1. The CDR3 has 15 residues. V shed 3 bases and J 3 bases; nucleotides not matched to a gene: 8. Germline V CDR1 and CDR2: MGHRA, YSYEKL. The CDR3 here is CASSQTYRGGYEQYF. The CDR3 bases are TGCGCCAGCAGCCAGACGTACAGGGGCGGCTACGAGCAGTACTTC.

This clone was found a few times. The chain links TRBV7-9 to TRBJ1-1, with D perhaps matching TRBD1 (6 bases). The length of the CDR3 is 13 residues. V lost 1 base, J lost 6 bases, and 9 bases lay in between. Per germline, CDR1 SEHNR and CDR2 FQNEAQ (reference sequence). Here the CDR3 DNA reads TGTGCCAGCAGCTTAGTTGGACAGCCTGAAGCTTTCTTT. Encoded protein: CASSLVGQPEAFF.

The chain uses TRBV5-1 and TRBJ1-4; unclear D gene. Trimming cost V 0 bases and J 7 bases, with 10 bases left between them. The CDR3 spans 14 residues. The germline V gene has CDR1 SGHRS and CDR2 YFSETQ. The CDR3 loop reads CASSLGLPSEKLFF. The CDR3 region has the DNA TGCGCCAGCAGCTTGGGACTTCCGTCTGAAAAACTGTTTTTT.

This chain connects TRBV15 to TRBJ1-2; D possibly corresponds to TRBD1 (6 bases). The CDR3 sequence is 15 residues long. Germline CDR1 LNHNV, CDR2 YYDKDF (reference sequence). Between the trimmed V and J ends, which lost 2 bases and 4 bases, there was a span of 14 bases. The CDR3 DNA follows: TGTGCCACCAGCAGATCGGGGGGGCTTGTCTATGGCTACACCTTC. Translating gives CATSRSGGLVYGYTF.